This T cell receptor beta chain derives from a study of low-dose radiotherapy and immunotherapy resistance in tumors. Study-level information: Oral administration of aspirin 300 mg daily occurred for four cycles, commencing at cycle 1 day 1.

The CDR3 is 17 amino acids. The germline CDR1 and CDR2 sequences are SEHNR and FQNEAQ (reference sequence). Trimming took 3 bases from V and 8 from J; bases not matched to a gene: 12. Documented time point: before trial treatment. Donors were dosed with nivolumab and ipilimumab; they also received aspirin, low-dose cyclophosphamide and low-dose radiotherapy. Priming of first-strand cDNA relied on TRAV- and TRBV-specific primers (covering alpha and beta chains). TCRs underwent 15 to 25 PCR cycles of amplification with a constant-region primer and V-primer adapter. The isolated mRNA underwent amplification through in vitro transcription. TCRdb recomputed calls from the reads with MiXCR, one row per CDR3 protein. The data show tens of thousands of distinct CDR3 sequences, with approximately 26% seen just once and about 6% held by the top ten.

The sequencing used PBMCs, collected before treatment. The chain employs TRBV7-9 and TRBJ2-3, with 12 bases that match TRBD2. This sequence was found in a male donor with prostate cancer. The CDR3 sequence: CASSLAALAGGPGTQYF. DNA of the CDR3: TGTGCCAGCAGCTTGGCCGCCCTAGCGGGAGGGCCGGGTACGCAGTATTTT.